This is a list of T cell receptor beta chains from one sample in a study of OX40 agonist ivuxolimab in advanced cancers. Only in-frame clones appear in the TCRdb table, and some are missing; sequencing was by immunoSEQ multiplex PCR. The profile shows fewer than 80,000 clones, about 90% of them singletons. The source material was CD4+ or CD8+ T cells sorted from blood, sampled in a trial of the OX40 agonist ivuxolimab. The receptors were gathered from an adult with an advanced solid tumor such as melanoma, head and neck, liver or kidney cancer. Each CDR3 is given with its conserved first and last residue. A D gene is named only where the DNA matches it firmly. Not all rows give a size; the values are once, few, many and, for expanded clones, a class.

>.|TRBJ2-3|.|TRBV7-9
TGTGCCAGCAGCAATGAGTGGGTTGATACGCAGTATTTT
CASSNEWVDTQYF
>.|TRBJ2-2|.|TRBV11-2
TGTGCCAGCAGCCCCCCAGGGGGGGGGCAGAACACCGGGGAGCTGTTTTTT
CASSPPGGGQNTGELFF
>.|TRBJ1-5|.|TRBV30
TGTGCCTGGAGTGTAGGTGGGAGAAACGGTCAGCCCCAGCATTTT
CAWSVGGRNGQPQHF
>.|TRBJ1-2|once|TRBV7-9
TGTGCCAGCAGCTTAGATTCGAGTGCGTATGGCTGCACCTTC
CASSLDSSAYGCTF
>.|TRBJ2-3|.|TRBV28
TGTGCCAGCAGTTTGGGACAAAAGCAGTATTTT
CASSLGQKQYF
>TRBD2|TRBJ2-1|once|TRBV19
TGTGCCAGTAGTATGGGGGGAGCGGGAGGTCCGAAGTATGAGCAGTTCTTC
CASSMGGAGGPKYEQFF
>.|TRBJ2-7|.|TRBV15
TGTGCCACCAGCAGAGGGCTTTCCTTGAGCTCCTACGAGCAGTACTTC
CATSRGLSLSSYEQYF
>.|TRBJ1-2|once|TRBV28
TGTGCCAGCAGTACCACTTTGGGTTTGGGGGGGCACGGCTATGGCTACACCTTC
CASSTTLGLGGHGYGYTF
>.|TRBJ2-2|.|TRBV7-9
TGTGCCAGCGAAAAACCCCTGGCAAGGGGATCCGGGGAGCTGTTTTTT
CASEKPLARGSGELFF
>TRBD2|TRBJ2-7|.|TRBV7-8
TGTGCCAGCAGCTTAAACCTAGCGGGGGGCCGAATAAACTACGAGCAGTACTTC
CASSLNLAGGRINYEQYF
>TRBD1|TRBJ2-7|.|TRBV6-5
TGTGCCAGCAGTTATGGCCCCACAGGGGCGCTTTACGAGCAGTACTTC
CASSYGPTGALYEQYF
>TRBD1|TRBJ2-7|.|TRBV9
TGTGCCAGCAGCGCCTACCGGGACAGGGGCTACGAGCAGTACTTC
CASSAYRDRGYEQYF
>.|TRBJ2-3|.|TRBV25-1
TGTGCCAGCAGCCGGACCAGGAGCACAGATACGCAGTATTTT
CASSRTRSTDTQYF
>.|TRBJ2-2|few|TRBV7-9
TGTGCCAGCAACAACTTAGGCGGGGAGCTGTTTTTT
CASNNLGGELFF